This T cell receptor (beta chain) was identified during a study of CD8 T cells in Susac syndrome. The study used treatment-naive patients who had stable or active relapsing-remitting disease as multiple sclerosis controls. RNA totalling roughly 0.5 to 1 ug underwent reverse transcription with random hexamers. Amplification of TCR beta CDR3 spanned 54 Vbeta and 13 Jbeta via immunoSEQ multiplex PCR. TCRdb analysed the immunoSEQ multiplex PCR reads with MiXCR anew, one entry per CDR3 protein. The sample lists more than 95,000 distinct CDR3 sequences, 85% to 95% seen once, with roughly 0.3% in the top ten. The germline V gene has CDR1 SGHDN and CDR2 FVKESK. Trimming pared 5 bases from V and 4 bases from J, leaving 9 bases between. This CDR3 has 13 residues.

V usage is TRBV14 and J usage is TRBJ2-1, with D uncertain. The sequenced sample was CD8+ T cells from PBMCs. This TCR derives from a human donor with multiple sclerosis. The CDR3 region has the DNA TGTGCCAGCAGCTTCGGACGGTACAATGAGCAGTTCTTC. Its translation: CASSFGRYNEQFF.